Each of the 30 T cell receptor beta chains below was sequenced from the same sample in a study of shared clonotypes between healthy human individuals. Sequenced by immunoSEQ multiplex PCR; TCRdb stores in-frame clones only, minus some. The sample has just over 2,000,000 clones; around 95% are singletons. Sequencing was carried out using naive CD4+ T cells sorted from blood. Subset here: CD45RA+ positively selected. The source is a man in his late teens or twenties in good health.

CDR3 nucleotides: TGCAGCGCAGGGACAGGGGACACTGAAGCTTTCTTT. Protein: CSAGTGDTEAFF. The chain recombines TRBV29-1 with TRBJ1-1, with 10 bases that match TRBD1. V lost 7 bases, J lost 3 bases, and 2 bases stayed unmatched. Germline-derived CDR1 and CDR2 are SQVTM and ANQGSEA. This CDR3 comprises 12 residues.

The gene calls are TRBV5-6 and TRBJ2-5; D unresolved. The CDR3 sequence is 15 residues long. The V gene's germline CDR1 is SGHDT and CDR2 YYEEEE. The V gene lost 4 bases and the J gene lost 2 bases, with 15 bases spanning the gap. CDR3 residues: CASSKRLVGQETQYF. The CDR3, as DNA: TGTGCCAGCAGCAAGCGACTGGTGGGACAAGAGACCCAGTACTTC.

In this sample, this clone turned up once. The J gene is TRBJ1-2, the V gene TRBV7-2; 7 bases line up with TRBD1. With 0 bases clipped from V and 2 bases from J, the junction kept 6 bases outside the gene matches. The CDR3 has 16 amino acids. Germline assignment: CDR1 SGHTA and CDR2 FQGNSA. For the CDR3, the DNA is TGTGCCAGCAGCTTAGCCAACAGGGGTGAGAACTATGGCTACACCTTC. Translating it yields CASSLANRGENYGYTF.

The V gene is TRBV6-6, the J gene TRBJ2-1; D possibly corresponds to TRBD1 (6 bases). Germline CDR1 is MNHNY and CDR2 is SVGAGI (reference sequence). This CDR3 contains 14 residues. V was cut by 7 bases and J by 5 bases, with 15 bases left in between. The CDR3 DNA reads TGTGCCAGCACCCAGTGGGGGCTTGACAATGAGCAGTTCTTC. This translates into CASTQWGLDNEQFF.

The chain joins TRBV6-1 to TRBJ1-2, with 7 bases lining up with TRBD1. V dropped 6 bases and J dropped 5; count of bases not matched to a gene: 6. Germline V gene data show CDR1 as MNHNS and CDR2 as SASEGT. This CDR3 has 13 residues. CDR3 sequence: CASRVGTVYGYTF. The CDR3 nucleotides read TGTGCCAGCAGGGTCGGGACAGTATATGGCTACACCTTC.

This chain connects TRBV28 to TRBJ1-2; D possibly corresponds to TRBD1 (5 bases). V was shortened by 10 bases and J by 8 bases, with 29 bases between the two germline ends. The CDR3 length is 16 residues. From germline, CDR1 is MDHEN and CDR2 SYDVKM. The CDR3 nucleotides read TGTGCCACCGAGGATGGGACCCGTGGGCTAGGGAACGGCTACACCTTC. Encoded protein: CATEDGTRGLGNGYTF.

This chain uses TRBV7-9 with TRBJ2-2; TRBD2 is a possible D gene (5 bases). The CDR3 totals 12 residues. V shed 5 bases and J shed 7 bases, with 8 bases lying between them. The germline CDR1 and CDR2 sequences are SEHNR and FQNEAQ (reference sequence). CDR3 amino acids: CASSDEGGELFF. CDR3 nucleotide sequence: TGTGCCAGCAGCGACGAGGGCGGGGAGCTGTTTTTT. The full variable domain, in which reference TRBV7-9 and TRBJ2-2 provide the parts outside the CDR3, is DTGVSQNPRHKITKRGQNVTFRCDPISEHNRLYWYRQTLGQGPEFLTYFQNEAQLEKSRLLSDRFSAERPKGSFSTLEIQRTEQGDSAMYLCASSDEGGELFFGEGSRLTVL.

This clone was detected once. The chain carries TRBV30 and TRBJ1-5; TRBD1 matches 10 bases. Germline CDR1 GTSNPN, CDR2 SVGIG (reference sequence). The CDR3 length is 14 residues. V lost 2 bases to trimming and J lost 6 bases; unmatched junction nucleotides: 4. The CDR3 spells CAWSPGQGSQPQHF. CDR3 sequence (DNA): TGTGCCTGGAGTCCGGGACAGGGGAGTCAGCCCCAGCATTTT.

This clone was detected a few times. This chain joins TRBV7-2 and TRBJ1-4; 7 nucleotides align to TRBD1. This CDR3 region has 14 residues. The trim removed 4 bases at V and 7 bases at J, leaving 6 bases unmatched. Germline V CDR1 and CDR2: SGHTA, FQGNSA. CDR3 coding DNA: TGTGCCAGCAGCTCCAGGACAGGTAGTGAAAAACTGTTTTTT. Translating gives CASSSRTGSEKLFF.

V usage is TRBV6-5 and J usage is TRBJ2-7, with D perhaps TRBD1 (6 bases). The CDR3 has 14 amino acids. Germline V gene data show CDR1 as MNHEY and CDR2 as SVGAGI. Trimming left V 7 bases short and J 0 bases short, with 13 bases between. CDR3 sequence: CASTTDRFSYEQYF. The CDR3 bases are TGTGCCAGCACGACAGACAGGTTCTCCTACGAGCAGTACTTC.

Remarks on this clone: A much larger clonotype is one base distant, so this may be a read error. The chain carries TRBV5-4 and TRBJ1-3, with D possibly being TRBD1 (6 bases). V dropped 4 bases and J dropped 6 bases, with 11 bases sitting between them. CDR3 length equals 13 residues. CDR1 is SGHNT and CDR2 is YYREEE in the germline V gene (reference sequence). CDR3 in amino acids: CASSVTGSNTIYF. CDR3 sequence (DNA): TGTGCCAGCAGCGTGACAGGTTCAAACACCATATATTTT. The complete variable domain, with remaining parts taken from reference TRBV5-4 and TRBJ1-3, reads ETGVTQSPTHLIKTRGQQVTLRCSSQSGHNTVSWYQQALGQGPQFIFQYYREEENGRGNFPPRFSGLQFPNYSSELNVNALELDDSALYLCASSVTGSNTIYFGEGSWLTVV.

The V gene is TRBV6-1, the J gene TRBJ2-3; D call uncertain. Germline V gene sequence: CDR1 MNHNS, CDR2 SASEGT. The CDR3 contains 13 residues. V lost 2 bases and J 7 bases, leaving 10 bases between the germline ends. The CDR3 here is CASSEFFSNTQYF. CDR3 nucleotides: TGTGCCAGCAGTGAATTTTTCTCAAATACGCAGTATTTT.

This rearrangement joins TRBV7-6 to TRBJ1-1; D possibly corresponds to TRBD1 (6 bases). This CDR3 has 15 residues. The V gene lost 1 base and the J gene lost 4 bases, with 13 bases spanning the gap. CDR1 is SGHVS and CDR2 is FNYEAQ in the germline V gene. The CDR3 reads CASSLVGGQGTEAFF. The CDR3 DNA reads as TGTGCCAGCAGCTTAGTCGGGGGCCAAGGCACTGAAGCTTTCTTT.

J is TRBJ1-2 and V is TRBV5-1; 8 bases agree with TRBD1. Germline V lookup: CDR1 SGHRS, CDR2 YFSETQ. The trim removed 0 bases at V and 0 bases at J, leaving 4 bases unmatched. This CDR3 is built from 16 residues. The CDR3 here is CASSLGGQDTNYGYTF. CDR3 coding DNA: TGCGCCAGCAGCTTGGGGGGACAGGATACTAACTATGGCTACACCTTC.

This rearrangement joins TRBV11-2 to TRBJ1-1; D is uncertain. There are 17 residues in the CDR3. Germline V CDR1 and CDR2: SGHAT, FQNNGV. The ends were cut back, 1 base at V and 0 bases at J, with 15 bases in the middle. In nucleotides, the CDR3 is TGTGCCAGCAGCTTAGGTTCGAAGGGTTTGATGAACACTGAAGCTTTCTTT. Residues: CASSLGSKGLMNTEAFF.

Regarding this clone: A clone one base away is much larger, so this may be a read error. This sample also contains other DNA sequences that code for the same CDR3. The CDR3 sequence: CASSFGSNQPQHF. For the CDR3, the DNA is TGTGCCAGCAGCTTCGGCAGCAATCAGCCCCAGCATTTT. The chain joins TRBV7-9 to TRBJ1-5, with D unresolved. Germline CDR1 SEHNR, CDR2 FQNEAQ (reference sequence). The CDR3 is made up of 13 amino acids. Trimming pared 3 bases from V and 1 base from J, leaving 4 bases between.

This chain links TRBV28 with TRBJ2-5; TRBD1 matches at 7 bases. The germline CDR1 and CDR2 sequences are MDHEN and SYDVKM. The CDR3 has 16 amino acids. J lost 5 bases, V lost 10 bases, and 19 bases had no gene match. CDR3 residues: CAISTGWVRGHETQYF. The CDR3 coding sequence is TGTGCCATCTCGACAGGGTGGGTAAGGGGGCATGAGACCCAGTACTTC.

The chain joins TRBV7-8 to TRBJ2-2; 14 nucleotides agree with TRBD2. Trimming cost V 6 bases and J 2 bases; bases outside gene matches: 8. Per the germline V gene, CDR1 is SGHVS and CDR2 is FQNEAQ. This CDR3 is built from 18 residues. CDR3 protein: CASRPQTSGGENTGELFF. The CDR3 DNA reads TGTGCCAGCAGGCCCCAGACTAGCGGGGGGGAAAACACCGGGGAGCTGTTTTTT.

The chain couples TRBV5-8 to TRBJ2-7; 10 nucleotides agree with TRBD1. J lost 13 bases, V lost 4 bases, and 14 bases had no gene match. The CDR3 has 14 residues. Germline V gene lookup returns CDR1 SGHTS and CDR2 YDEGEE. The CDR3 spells CASSLRDRGDPRYF. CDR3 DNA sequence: TGTGCCAGCAGCCTAAGGGACAGGGGTGACCCACGATACTTC. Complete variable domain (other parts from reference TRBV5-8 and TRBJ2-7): EAGVTQSPTHLIKTRGQQATLRCSPISGHTSVYWYQQALGLGLQFLLWYDEGEERNRGNFPPRFSGRQFPNYSSELNVNALELEDSALYLCASSLRDRGDPRYFGPGTRLTVT.

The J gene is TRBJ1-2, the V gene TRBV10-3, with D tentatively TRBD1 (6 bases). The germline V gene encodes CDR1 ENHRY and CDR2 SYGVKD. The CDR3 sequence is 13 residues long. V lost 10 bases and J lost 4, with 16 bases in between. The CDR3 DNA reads TGTGCCACCGAGGGTATCAGGGGCTATGGCTACACCTTC. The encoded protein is CATEGIRGYGYTF.

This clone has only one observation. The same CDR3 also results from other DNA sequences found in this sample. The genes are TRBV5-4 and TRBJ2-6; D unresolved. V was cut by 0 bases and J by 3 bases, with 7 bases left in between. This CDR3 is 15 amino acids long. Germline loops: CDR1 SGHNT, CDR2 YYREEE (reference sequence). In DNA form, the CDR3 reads TGTGCCAGCAGCTTGGTTGGTAGTGGGGCCAACGTCCTGACTTTC. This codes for CASSLVGSGANVLTF.

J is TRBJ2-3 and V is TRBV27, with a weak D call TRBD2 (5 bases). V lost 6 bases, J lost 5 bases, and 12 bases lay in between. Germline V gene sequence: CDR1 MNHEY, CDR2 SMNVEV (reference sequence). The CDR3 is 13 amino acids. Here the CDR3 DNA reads TGTGCCAGCAGAGTGAGGGCAGGAGATACGCAGTATTTT. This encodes CASRVRAGDTQYF.

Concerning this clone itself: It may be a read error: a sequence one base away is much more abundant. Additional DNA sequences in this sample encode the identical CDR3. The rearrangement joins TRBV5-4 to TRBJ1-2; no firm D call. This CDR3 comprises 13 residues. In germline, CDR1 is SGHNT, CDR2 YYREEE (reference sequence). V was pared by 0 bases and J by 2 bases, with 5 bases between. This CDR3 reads CASSLDGNYGYTF. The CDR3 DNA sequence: TGTGCCAGCAGCTTGGATGGGAACTATGGCTACACCTTC.

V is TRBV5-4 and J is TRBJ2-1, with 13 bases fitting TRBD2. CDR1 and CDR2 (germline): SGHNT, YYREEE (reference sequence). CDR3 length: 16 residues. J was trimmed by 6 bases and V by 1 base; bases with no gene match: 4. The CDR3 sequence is CASSLPGLAGFNEQFF. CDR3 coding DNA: TGTGCCAGCAGCTTGCCGGGACTAGCGGGGTTCAATGAGCAGTTCTTC.

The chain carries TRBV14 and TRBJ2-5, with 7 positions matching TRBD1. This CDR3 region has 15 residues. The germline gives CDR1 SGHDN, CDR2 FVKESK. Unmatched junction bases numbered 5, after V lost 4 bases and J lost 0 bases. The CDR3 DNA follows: TGTGCCAGCAGCCCGGGACAGCTGTACCAAGAGACCCAGTACTTC. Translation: CASSPGQLYQETQYF.

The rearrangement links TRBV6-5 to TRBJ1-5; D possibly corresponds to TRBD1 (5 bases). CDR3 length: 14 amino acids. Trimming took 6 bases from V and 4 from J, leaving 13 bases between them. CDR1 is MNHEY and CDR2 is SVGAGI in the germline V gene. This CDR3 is CASSRSGANQPQHF. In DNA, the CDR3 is TGTGCCAGCAGCCGATCTGGGGCAAATCAGCCCCAGCATTTT.

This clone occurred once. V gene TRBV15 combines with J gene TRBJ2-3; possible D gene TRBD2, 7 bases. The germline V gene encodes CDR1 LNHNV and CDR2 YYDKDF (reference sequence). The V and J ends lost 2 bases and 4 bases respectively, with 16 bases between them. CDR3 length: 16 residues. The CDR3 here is CATSRLGGAPADTQYF. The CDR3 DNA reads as TGTGCCACCAGCAGACTAGGGGGGGCCCCCGCAGATACGCAGTATTTT. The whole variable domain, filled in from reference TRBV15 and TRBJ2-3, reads DAMVIQNPRYQVTQFGKPVTLSCSQTLNHNVMYWYQQKSSQAPKLLFHYYDKDFNNEADTPDNFQSRRPNTSFCFLDIRSPGLGDTAMYLCATSRLGGAPADTQYFGPGTRLTVL.

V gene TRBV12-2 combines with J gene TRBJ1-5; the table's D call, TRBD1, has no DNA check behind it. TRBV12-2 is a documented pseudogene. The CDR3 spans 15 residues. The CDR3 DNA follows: TGTGCAAGTCGCCCTGGACAGGAAAGCGATCAGCCCCAGCATTTT. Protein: CASRPGQESDQPQHF.

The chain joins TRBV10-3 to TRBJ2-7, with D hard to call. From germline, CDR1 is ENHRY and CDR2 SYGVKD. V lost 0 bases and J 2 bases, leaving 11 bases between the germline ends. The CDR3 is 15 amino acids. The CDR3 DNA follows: TGTGCCATCAGTGAGTCAGCGTTGATTACCTACGAGCAGTACTTC. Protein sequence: CAISESALITYEQYF.

This CDR3 reads CASSASTGLNSPLHF. In DNA, the CDR3 is TGTGCCAGCAGTGCCTCGACAGGTCTGAATTCACCCCTCCACTTT. The chain has TRBV25-1 and TRBJ1-6; the D gene is possibly TRBD1 (6 bases). CDR1 is MGHDK and CDR2 is SYGVNS in the germline V gene. Deletions cut 4 bases from V and 7 bases from J, with 14 bases between. CDR3 size: 15 residues.